Detailed here is one T cell receptor beta chain. TCRbeta library preparation incorporated unique molecular identifiers. From the PCR reads, TCRdb called clonotypes with MiXCR, one entry per CDR3 protein. The data show about 360,000 distinct CDR3 sequences, about an eighth seen once. This specimen belongs to a study of T-cell reconstitution after alpha-beta-depleted transplantation in children. Looked up from germline, CDR1 is SGHRS and CDR2 is YFSETQ. Deletions cut 4 bases from V and 8 bases from J, with 13 bases between. The CDR3 has 13 amino acids. The sequence was obtained from a human donor who donated a stem cell graft to a child with Fanconi anemia. The chain carries TRBV5-1 and TRBJ2-1; D may correspond to TRBD1 or TRBD2 (5 bases each). Source: PBMCs, taken from the stem cell graft. CDR3 region: CASSAGTTDEQFF. CDR3 sequence (DNA): TGCGCCAGCAGCGCCGGGACGACGGATGAGCAGTTCTTC. Full variable domain (outside the CDR3, taken from reference TRBV5-1 and TRBJ2-1): KAGVTQTPRYLIKTRGQQVTLSCSPISGHRSVSWYQQTPGQGLQFLFEYFSETQRNKGNFPGRFSGRQFSNSRSEMNVSTLELGDSALYLCASSAGTTDEQFFGPGTRLTVL.